The table lists the clone carrying this TCR beta chain with a few counts. Antigen unknown. The V and J ends lost 6 bases and 3 bases respectively, with 11 bases between them. This CDR3 is built from 13 residues. Per the germline V gene, CDR1 is MNHEY and CDR2 is SVGAGI. PCR employed 60 Vbeta and 13 Jbeta primers. Repertoires were generated with immunoSEQ multiplex PCR, while TCRdb's copy carries only in-frame clones and drops some. Among over 150,000 clones listed, over 70% were seen once. This entry belongs to a study of cytomegalovirus exposure and HLA in healthy donors. Study-level findings and limits: Judged likely to be a sequencing artifact was a cluster of highly shared sequence variants.

The origin of this receptor is a woman aged 50 to 65 in good health and CMV-seropositive. J is TRBJ1-1 and V is TRBV6-5; perhaps TRBD1 as D (6 bases). Sequencing was carried out using PBMCs. The CDR3 DNA reads as TGTGCCAGCAGGACGACAGGCCACACTGAAGCTTTCTTT. It yields the protein CASRTTGHTEAFF.